This record covers a single TCR beta chain. Participant ages covered about 18 to 95 years across about two dozen US areas. Germline CDR1 is SEHNR and CDR2 is FQNEAQ (reference sequence). V dropped 3 bases and J dropped 9; count of bases not matched to a gene: 6. The CDR3 is made up of 14 amino acids. This specimen comes from a study of blood T cell repertoires in COVID-19. Looking at the study overall: There were acute and convalescent COVID-19 samples, and they came from the United States, Italy and Spain. PBMCs, B-cell-depleted T cells, or T cells were the source of the cDNA or gDNA that made up the material.

The authors' processing: Nucleated cell counts were estimated from reference gene primer amplification. Method: immunoSEQ multiplex PCR; TCRdb's copy keeps in-frame clones and lacks some. V and J calls and clone size are copied from that table; D and trimming were computed from the DNA. The data show some 200,000 clones, approximately 88% seen once. Sequencing input: PBMCs or T cells enriched from blood (not recorded which). This receptor was taken from a woman under 30 who had recovered from COVID-19. The genes are TRBV7-9 and TRBJ2-1; 9 bases align to TRBD2. CDR3 sequence: CASSFGLAGTEQFF. For the CDR3, the DNA is TGTGCCAGCAGCTTCGGCCTAGCGGGGACTGAGCAGTTCTTC.